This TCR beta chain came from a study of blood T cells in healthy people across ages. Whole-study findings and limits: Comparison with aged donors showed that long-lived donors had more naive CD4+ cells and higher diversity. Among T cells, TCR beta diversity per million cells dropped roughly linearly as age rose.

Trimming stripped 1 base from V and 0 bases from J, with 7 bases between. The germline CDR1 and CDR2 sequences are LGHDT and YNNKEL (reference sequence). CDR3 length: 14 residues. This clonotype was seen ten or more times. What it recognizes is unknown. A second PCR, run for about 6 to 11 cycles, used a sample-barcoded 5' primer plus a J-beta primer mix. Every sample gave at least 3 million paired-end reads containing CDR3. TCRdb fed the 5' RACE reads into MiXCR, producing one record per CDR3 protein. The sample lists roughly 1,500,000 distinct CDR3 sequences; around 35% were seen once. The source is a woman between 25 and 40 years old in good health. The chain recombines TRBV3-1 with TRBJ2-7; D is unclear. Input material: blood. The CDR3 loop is CASSQGTGSYEQYF. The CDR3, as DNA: TGTGCCAGCAGCCAAGGGACGGGCTCCTACGAGCAGTACTTC.